This is a list of T cell receptor beta chains from one sample in a study of vaccination and CD4 T cells after COVID-19. Antigens for these TCRs are unknown. TCRdb reanalysed the PCR reads using MiXCR and keeps one entry per CDR3 protein. Of roughly 14,000 distinct CDR3 sequences in the sample, about 35% were seen once. Sequencing input: cultured CD4+ T cells from blood. The source of these receptors is a human donor with COVID-19. Each CDR3 is given with its conserved first and last residue. The D gene is left open where the match is weak. The size field is filled for only some rows; it gives once, few, many or a size class.

TRBD1 14 TRBJ1-2 TRBV11-3 few CASSLETGNYGYTF TGTGCCAGCAGCTTGGAGACAGGGAACTATGGCTACACCTTC
TRBD1 16 TRBJ2-3 TRBV19 - CASDSRRQGPTDTQYF TGTGCCAGTGACTCGCGGAGACAGGGTCCCACAGATACGCAGTATTTT
- 11 TRBJ2-7 TRBV28 - CASSGTYEQYF TGTGCCAGCAGTGGGACCTACGAGCAGTACTTC
- 18 TRBJ1-5 TRBV20-1 few CSARPKGVGDFLNQPQHF TGCAGTGCTAGGCCCAAGGGGGTGGGGGACTTCTTAAATCAGCCCCAGCATTTT
- 13 TRBJ2-7 TRBV28 - CASSPNGAYEQYF TGTGCCAGCAGCCCAAACGGGGCCTACGAGCAGTACTTC
TRBD2 15 TRBJ2-3 TRBV20-1 - CSARDLAGGRHTQYF TGCAGTGCTAGAGATCTAGCGGGGGGTCGGCATACGCAGTATTTT
- 17 TRBJ1-3 TRBV2 - CASSVSTAGHTGNTIYF TGTGCCAGCAGTGTCTCTACCGCAGGGCACACTGGAAACACCATATATTTT
TRBD1 12 TRBJ1-2 TRBV11-2 - CASSFRQGGYTF TGTGCCAGCAGCTTCCGACAGGGAGGCTACACCTTC
TRBD1 16 TRBJ2-3 TRBV7-2 few CASSDSLQGAVDTQYF TGTGCCAGCAGCGATAGCCTGCAGGGGGCAGTAGATACGCAGTATTTT
TRBD1 16 TRBJ1-5 TRBV5-8 - CASSLRQGVSNQPQHF TGTGCCAGCAGCTTGAGACAGGGGGTTAGCAATCAGCCCCAGCATTTT
- 14 TRBJ1-3 TRBV7-2 - CASSRSPGGNTIYF TGTGCCAGCAGCCGATCCCCGGGGGGAAACACCATATATTTT
TRBD1 14 TRBJ1-2 TRBV5-6 - CASSAPTGANGYTF TGTGCCAGCAGCGCCCCGACAGGGGCGAATGGCTACACCTTC
TRBD1 14 TRBJ1-2 TRBV20-1 - CSASRDRGINGYTF TGCAGTGCTAGCCGGGACAGGGGAATTAATGGCTACACCTTC
- 13 TRBJ1-1 TRBV6-5 few CASSYERRTEAFF TGTGCCAGCAGTTACGAACGGCGGACTGAAGCTTTCTTT
TRBD1 15 TRBJ2-3 TRBV6-1 - CAGSPGQGGTDTQYF TGTGCCGGCAGCCCCGGACAGGGTGGCACAGATACGCAGTATTTT
TRBD1 16 TRBJ1-1 TRBV6-1 - CASRSGQGAAKTEAFF TGTGCCAGCAGATCGGGACAGGGGGCTGCTAAGACTGAAGCTTTCTTT
TRBD1 14 TRBJ1-3 TRBV29-1 - CSVALDRAGNTIYF TGCAGCGTTGCGTTGGACAGGGCTGGAAACACCATATATTTT
- 14 TRBJ1-1 TRBV10-3 few CAISAQERGTEAFF TGTGCCATCAGTGCCCAGGAAAGAGGCACTGAAGCTTTCTTT
TRBD1 14 TRBJ1-5 TRBV5-1 few CASSLGQGGQPQHF TGCGCCAGCAGCTTGGGACAGGGGGGTCAGCCCCAGCATTTT
TRBD2 14 TRBJ2-7 TRBV6-5 few CASSYGTSAYEQYF TGTGCCAGCAGTTACGGGACTAGCGCTTACGAGCAGTACTTC
TRBD1 15 TRBJ2-2 TRBV7-3 few CASSQHTGVTGELFF TGTGCCAGCAGCCAACACACAGGGGTTACCGGGGAGCTGTTTTTT
TRBD1 14 TRBJ1-1 TRBV5-1 few CASSFTGGSSEAFF TGCGCCAGCAGCTTTACAGGGGGCTCGTCTGAAGCTTTCTTT
TRBD1 16 TRBJ1-4 TRBV20-1 - CSALVRSRGVLRKLFF TGCAGTGCCCTTGTCCGCTCCAGGGGGGTTCTACGAAAACTGTTTTTT
- 17 TRBJ2-2 TRBV1 few CTSSQDRGGPATGELFF TGCACCAGCAGCCAAGACCGGGGGGGCCCCGCCACCGGGGAGCTGTTTTTT
- 14 TRBJ1-1 TRBV20-1 few CSARDPTHNTEAFF TGCAGTGCTAGAGATCCTACCCATAACACTGAAGCTTTCTTT
TRBD2 14 TRBJ2-1 TRBV6-5 - CASSLAGDYNEQFF TGTGCCAGCAGTTTAGCGGGGGACTACAATGAGCAGTTCTTC
TRBD1 15 TRBJ1-5 TRBV4-1 few CASSQTGTGNQPQHF TGCGCCAGCAGCCAAACCGGGACAGGGAACCAGCCCCAGCATTTT